This T cell receptor (beta chain) is from a study of T cells after yellow fever vaccination. Overall study: Fractions with few cells were prepared using SMART-Seq v4 Ultra Low Input. Findings of the study overall: Clonotypes appearing in both CD4 and CD8 compartments existed, and their share was small. It was a weaker secondary response, yet one that peaked faster, at day 5 versus 15.

Synthesis of TCR cDNA relied on 5'RACE template switching, which attached a universal primer site and UMIs. TCRdb re-called the 5' RACE reads through MiXCR, storing one row per CDR3 protein. The sample records 200,000 to 300,000 distinct CDR3 sequences, 3.6% being singletons. With regard to this clonotype: Its antigen is as yet unknown.

The CDR3 is made up of 15 amino acids. CDR1 is MNHEY and CDR2 is SMNVEV in the germline V gene (reference sequence). Deletions cut 4 bases from V and 5 bases from J, with 15 bases between. The chain is built from TRBV27 and TRBJ2-1; D gene unclear. The sequence was collected from a young man who received the YFV17D yellow fever vaccine. Source: PBMCs, taken 15 days after the yellow fever booster vaccination. DNA of the CDR3: TGTGCCAGCAGTTGGTCTTATTTCAGCGACAATGAGCAGTTCTTC. This encodes CASSWSYFSDNEQFF.